This TCR beta chain originates from a study of cytotoxic CD8 clonotypes in ibrutinib-treated CLL. Study details: Partial responders around 25, complete 2; some twelve progressed and some 15 stayed in remission by median about 6 years.

Remarks on this clone: Antigen specificity is unknown.

General observations from the study: The study found clonality rose at ibrutinib response, then fell toward baseline at progression. There were differences in sampling times between sustained-remission and progressing patients.

The CDR3 is 15 amino acids. V was pared by 7 bases and J by 2 bases, with 18 bases between. CDR1 is MNHNY and CDR2 is SVGAGI in the germline V gene (reference sequence). Depth targeted 1 in 200,000 to 1 in 1 million T cells, averaging approximately 10x coverage per clonotype. The data were produced by immunoSEQ multiplex PCR, yet TCRdb's version contains in-frame clones alone and is incomplete. The sample consists of about 330,000 clones, roughly 67% of them appearing once. The starting material was PBMCs, obtained after 36 months of ibrutinib treatment. This receptor was identified in a human donor with chronic lymphocytic leukemia. The chain uses TRBV6-6 and TRBJ2-7, with D perhaps matching TRBD1 or TRBD2 (5 bases each). CDR3 sequence reads: CASTRDDWTAYEQYF. The CDR3 nucleotides are TGTGCCAGCACCCGGGACGATTGGACGGCCTACGAGCAGTACTTC.